Shown below are 2 T cell receptor beta chains from a single sample sequenced in a study of blood T cell repertoires in COVID-19 (dated by TCRdb to about 2020). Library construction relied on the immunoSEQ multiplex PCR assay. The source is immuneACCESS, and TCRdb retained only in-frame sequences with V and J called. Part of the clones is not carried over; for the studies checked, unresolved V genes explain less than half of this, and the remainder is unexplained. This sample comprises 200,000 to 300,000 clones, roughly 87% of them detected only once. Of the sample, 2.6% is held by the ten largest clones. The sample taken for sequencing was PBMCs or T cells enriched from blood (not recorded which). The receptor set was obtained from a woman aged 25 to 39 with acute COVID-19.

This rearrangement joins TRBV30 to TRBJ2-7; 9 bases align to TRBD1. The trim removed 3 bases at V and 5 bases at J, leaving 5 bases unmatched. The CDR3 has 13 amino acids. CDR1 is GTSNPN, CDR2 SVGIG, per germline (reference sequence). The CDR3 is CAWRGQGEHEQYF. Written as DNA, the CDR3 is TGTGCCTGGAGGGGACAGGGTGAACACGAGCAGTACTTC.

With respect to this clone: An end of the junction differs from the germline gene, which may be a read error. V and J are TRBV5-8 and TRBJ1-5; a possible D gene is TRBD1 (5 bases). The germline V gene has CDR1 SGHTS and CDR2 YDEGEE. This CDR3 is built from 15 residues. CDR3 loop: CASNLGDSGHQPQHF. In nucleotides, the CDR3 is TGTGCCAGCAACTTGGGTGACAGTGGGCATCAGCCCCAGCATTTT. Looking up the rest from reference TRBV5-8 and TRBJ1-5 gives the full variable domain: EAGVTQSPTHLIKTRGQQATLRCSPISGHTSVYWYQQALGLGLQFLLWYDEGEERNRGNFPPRFSGRQFPNYSSELNVNALELEDSALYLCASNLGDSGHQPQHFGDGTRLSIL.